This passage covers 24 T cell receptor beta chains from one sample sequenced in a study of blood T cell repertoires in COVID-19. Profiled with immunoSEQ multiplex PCR; TCRdb holds only in-frame clones, not every one. The repertoire consists of under 200,000 clones, with roughly four fifths occurring once and the leading ten covering less than 3.5%. The sample taken for sequencing was peripheral blood. These receptors originate from a woman of 80 years or more with COVID-19, enrolled during active disease.

CDR3: CASRWTVNTGELFF. CDR3 nucleotide sequence: TGCGCCAGCAGGTGGACAGTGAACACCGGGGAGCTGTTTTTT. The chain couples TRBV5-1 to TRBJ2-2, with D perhaps TRBD1 (6 bases). Germline CDR1 is SGHRS and CDR2 is YFSETQ. The V and J ends lost 5 bases and 1 base respectively, with 9 bases between them. This CDR3 is 14 amino acids long.

The chain couples TRBV6-5 to TRBJ2-7, with D perhaps TRBD1 (6 bases). This CDR3 has 13 amino acids. Germline CDR1 MNHEY, CDR2 SVGAGI. Between the trimmed V and J ends, which lost 6 bases and 3 bases, there was a span of 12 bases. The CDR3 DNA is TGTGCCAGCAGAAGGACAGAATACTACGAGCAGTACTTC. It yields the protein CASRRTEYYEQYF.

The V gene is TRBV10-3, the J gene TRBJ1-3; a possible D gene is TRBD1 (6 bases). This CDR3 region has 13 residues. The germline V gene encodes CDR1 ENHRY and CDR2 SYGVKD. Trimming removed 0 bases at V and 8 bases at J, with 8 bases between. The CDR3 coding sequence is TGTGCCATCAGTGAGTCGCAGGGGTACACCATATATTTT. Amino acids: CAISESQGYTIYF.

In this sample, this clone turned up a few times. The chain links TRBV5-1 to TRBJ2-1; the match to TRBD1 covers 10 bases. Germline V lookup: CDR1 SGHRS, CDR2 YFSETQ. Losses at the gene ends were 4 bases for V and 9 bases for J; bases not matched to a gene: 10. The CDR3 consists of 15 residues. The DNA for the CDR3 is TGCGCCAGCAGCCTGTCCAGACAGGGGGCAGGTGAGCAGTTCTTC. Translation gives CASSLSRQGAGEQFF. Using reference TRBV5-1 and TRBJ2-1 for the parts outside the CDR3, the full variable domain is KAGVTQTPRYLIKTRGQQVTLSCSPISGHRSVSWYQQTPGQGLQFLFEYFSETQRNKGNFPGRFSGRQFSNSRSEMNVSTLELGDSALYLCASSLSRQGAGEQFFGPGTRLTVL.

The chain recombines TRBV3-1 (or the pseudogene TRBV3-2) with TRBJ1-2; weak D call: TRBD1 (5 bases). The V end lost 1 base, the J end lost 4 bases, and 7 bases lay between the germline ends. The CDR3 has 13 residues. Germline V gene lookup returns CDR1 LGHDT and CDR2 YNNKEL (reference sequence). The CDR3 spells CASSQADSYGYTF. For the CDR3, the DNA is TGTGCCAGCAGCCAAGCTGACAGCTATGGCTACACCTTC.

The chain combines TRBV27 with TRBJ1-2; a possible D gene is TRBD1 (6 bases). The CDR3 sequence is 13 residues long. Germline V gives CDR1 MNHEY, CDR2 SMNVEV (reference sequence). Trimming shortened V by 5 bases and J by 4 bases, and 11 bases separated the two germline ends. In DNA form, the CDR3 reads TGTGCCAGCAGTAGAAGACAGGCCTATGGCTACACCTTC. Amino acids: CASSRRQAYGYTF.

This clone was counted once. The genes are TRBV6-5 and TRBJ2-3; 9 bases map to TRBD2. Trimming at V came to 0 bases and at J to 3 bases, leaving 4 bases not matched to a gene. The CDR3 has 16 residues. Germline V CDR1 and CDR2: MNHEY, SVGAGI. In nucleotides, the CDR3 is TGTGCCAGCAGTTACTCGGCGGGGGGGGCGACAGATACGCAGTATTTT. Translated: CASSYSAGGATDTQYF.

The V call is TRBV5-4, the J call TRBJ2-1; TRBD2 agrees at 10 bases. CDR1 and CDR2 from the germline V gene are SGHNT and YYREEE (reference sequence). The CDR3 consists of 15 residues. The junction had 8 bases not matched to a gene; V was cut back by 3 bases and J by 8 bases. CDR3 protein: CASSSTSGDWDEQFF. CDR3 bases: TGTGCCAGCAGCTCCACTAGCGGGGACTGGGATGAGCAGTTCTTC. The full variable domain, rest sourced from reference TRBV5-4 and TRBJ2-1, is ETGVTQSPTHLIKTRGQQVTLRCSSQSGHNTVSWYQQALGQGPQFIFQYYREEENGRGNFPPRFSGLQFPNYSSELNVNALELDDSALYLCASSSTSGDWDEQFFGPGTRLTVL.

The chain links TRBV19 to TRBJ2-4; TRBD2 matches 7 bases. The CDR3 loop spans 19 amino acids. Unmatched junction bases numbered 12, after V lost 1 base and J lost 0 bases. CDR1 is LNHDA and CDR2 is SQIVND in the germline V gene (reference sequence). CDR3 protein: CASSIVLGTSVPAKNIQYF. Written as DNA, the CDR3 is TGTGCCAGTAGTATAGTCCTGGGCACTAGCGTTCCAGCCAAAAACATTCAGTACTTC.

The V and J genes are TRBV19 and TRBJ1-2; tentative D call: TRBD1 (5 bases). The CDR3 contains 12 residues. Germline V CDR1 and CDR2: LNHDA, SQIVND (reference sequence). Trimming took off 5 bases at V and 7 bases at J, with 11 bases between the two ends. CDR3 sequence (DNA): TGTGCCAGTAGTGGGGGGACCTTTGGCTACACCTTC. Protein sequence: CASSGGTFGYTF. Together with reference TRBV19 and TRBJ1-2, the CDR3 gives the full variable domain: DGGITQSPKYLFRKEGQNVTLSCEQNLNHDAMYWYRQDPGQGLRLIYYSQIVNDFQKGDIAEGYSVSREKKESFPLTVTSAQKNPTAFYLCASSGGTFGYTFGSGTRLTVV.

The rearrangement links TRBV6-2 or TRBV6-3 to TRBJ2-1; TRBD2 agrees at 13 bases. CDR1 is MNHEY and CDR2 is SVGEGT in the germline V gene. The ends lost 4 bases at V and 10 bases at J; junction bases unmatched: 7. The CDR3 runs 15 residues. The CDR3 here is CASSSGTSGTGEQFF. Here the CDR3 DNA reads TGTGCCAGCAGTTCCGGGACTAGCGGGACCGGAGAGCAGTTCTTC.

The chain has TRBV23-1 and TRBJ1-1; TRBD1 aligns across 9 bases. TRBV23-1 qualifies as an ORF whose function is uncertain. The V segment lost 3 bases and the J segment 14 bases; nucleotides outside the gene matches: 10. This CDR3 spans 13 amino acids. This CDR3 is CASSQPTGGLIFF. The CDR3 nucleotides read TGCGCCAGCAGTCAGCCTACAGGGGGCCTTATATTCTTT.

The chain is built from TRBV28 and TRBJ2-3, with a weak D call TRBD2 (5 bases). The CDR3 consists of 14 residues. Looked up from germline, CDR1 is MDHEN and CDR2 is SYDVKM. Trimming pared 5 bases from V and 1 base from J, leaving 10 bases between. The CDR3 DNA is TGTGCCAGCAGTGCCGGACTTCGCACAGATACGCAGTATTTT. This encodes CASSAGLRTDTQYF.

The chain has TRBV30 and TRBJ2-5; TRBD2 agrees at 12 bases. The CDR3 covers 15 residues. V dropped 5 bases and J dropped 1; count of bases not matched to a gene: 5. Germline V gene lookup returns CDR1 GTSNPN and CDR2 SVGIG (reference sequence). The CDR3 region has the DNA TGTGCCTGGGGGCGACTAGCGGGAGCCCAAGAGACCCAGTACTTC. Translating it yields CAWGRLAGAQETQYF.

The V gene is TRBV7-2, the J gene TRBJ2-5; maybe TRBD2 (7 bases). The germline V gene has CDR1 SGHTA and CDR2 FQGNSA. The CDR3 extends over 15 amino acids. The V gene lost 1 base and the J gene lost 5 bases, with 14 bases spanning the gap. The CDR3 nucleotides are TGTGCCAGCAGCTTAGTCGGGGGGCGCTGGGAGACCCAGTACTTC. Its protein is CASSLVGGRWETQYF.

With respect to this clone: Other nucleotide sequences from this sample produce the same CDR3. The chain uses TRBV29-1 and TRBJ1-1; D gene ambiguous. CDR1 and CDR2 from the germline V gene are SQVTM and ANQGSEA. CDR3 length equals 11 residues. This CDR3 is CSVSRNTEAFF. The CDR3 nucleotides are TGCAGTGTGTCTAGGAACACTGAAGCTTTCTTT.

The gene calls are TRBV7-2 and TRBJ1-5; 10 bases match TRBD1. The length of the CDR3 is 14 residues. V was pared by 5 bases and J by 6 bases, with 4 bases of the junction left unmatched. Germline CDR1 is SGHTA and CDR2 is FQGNSA. CDR3 in DNA: TGTGCCAGCAGCCGGGACAGGGGTCGTCAGCCCCAGCATTTT. It specifies CASSRDRGRQPQHF.

The V call is TRBV2, the J call TRBJ1-1; the match to TRBD1 covers 8 bases. The CDR3 contains 13 residues. V trimming: 8 bases; J trimming: 1 base; junction bases outside the gene matches: 3. Germline-derived CDR1 and CDR2 are SNHLY and FYNNEI. The CDR3 here is CASCDRGNTEAFF. CDR3 DNA: TGTGCCAGCTGCGACAGGGGGAACACTGAAGCTTTCTTT.

This clone was seen a single time. The gene calls are TRBV28 and TRBJ1-1, with D possibly being TRBD1 (6 bases). V shed 6 bases and J shed 4 bases, with 9 bases lying between them. The CDR3 has 12 residues. Germline assignment: CDR1 MDHEN and CDR2 SYDVKM. The CDR3 spells CASSWGLTEAFF. CDR3 coding DNA: TGTGCCAGCAGCTGGGGGCTCACTGAAGCTTTCTTT.

This chain connects TRBV5-1 to TRBJ2-2; 7 bases align to TRBD1. The germline CDR1 and CDR2 sequences are SGHRS and YFSETQ. The CDR3 loop spans 14 amino acids. V lost 6 bases and J lost 3; bases outside the gene matches: 5. DNA for the CDR3: TGCGCCAGCAAAGGGGGCCTGGACACCGGGGAGCTGTTTTTT. Residues: CASKGGLDTGELFF.

The chain carries TRBV7-9 and TRBJ1-1; D gene uncertain. V lost 7 bases to trimming and J lost 6 bases, with 15 bases between them. The CDR3 sequence is 13 residues long. Germline V gene data show CDR1 as SEHNR and CDR2 as FQNEAQ (reference sequence). In DNA, the CDR3 is TGTGCCAGCATCGCTACGGGTAAGGCTGAAGCTTTCTTT. It yields the protein CASIATGKAEAFF.

The J gene is TRBJ2-5, the V gene TRBV5-6; D is possibly TRBD1 (6 bases). CDR1 SGHDT and CDR2 YYEEEE come from the germline V gene. This CDR3 contains 16 residues. Trimming took off 0 bases at V and 3 bases at J, with 15 bases between the two ends. The CDR3 loop is CASSLVLGQGKETQYF. DNA of the CDR3: TGTGCCAGCAGCTTGGTTTTAGGGCAGGGGAAAGAGACCCAGTACTTC.

The V and J genes are TRBV2 and TRBJ2-7, with 13 bases lining up with TRBD2. The CDR3 totals 14 residues. Germline loops: CDR1 SNHLY, CDR2 FYNNEI. With V trimmed by 5 bases and J by 4 bases, 2 bases remained unmatched. CDR3 in amino acids: CASSKTSGGYEQYF. The CDR3, as DNA: TGTGCCAGCAGTAAGACTAGCGGGGGGTACGAGCAGTACTTC.

The chain recombines TRBV5-5 with TRBJ2-5; D is undetermined. Trimming left V 0 bases short and J 6 bases short, with 9 bases between. Germline CDR1 and CDR2: SGHKS and YYEKEE (reference sequence). This CDR3 has 13 amino acids. DNA for the CDR3: TGTGCCAGCAGCTTGGACTCGAGTCAGACCCAGTACTTC. Translation: CASSLDSSQTQYF.